This T cell receptor beta chain was sequenced in a study of CD4 T cells in relation to SARS-CoV-2 and coronaviruses. To note about this clone: The antigen remains unidentified.

For 10 days, roughly 9 x 10^4 sorted CD4+ cells grew with T cell-depleted PBMCs and CEF. Germline V gives CDR1 LGHDT, CDR2 YNNKEL (reference sequence). V shed 2 bases and J shed 1 base, with 8 bases lying between them. There are 14 residues in the CDR3. Libraries were prepared by immunoSEQ multiplex PCR; TCRdb keeps only in-frame clonotypes and omits some of them. This table holds 38,000 or so clones, 77% found once. What was sequenced was memory CD4+ T cells from PBMCs, cultured in vitro. The J gene is TRBJ2-5, the V gene TRBV3-1 (or the pseudogene TRBV3-2); D ambiguous. The sequence came from an adult with COVID-19. The CDR3 loop reads CASSQSSGQETQYF. The CDR3 region has the DNA TGTGCCAGCAGCCAATCGTCAGGCCAAGAGACCCAGTACTTC.